The entry below describes one TCR beta chain. The source material, RNA transcripts, was used to amplify TCR beta CDR3 regions. HTBI primers were employed in a first-round RT-PCR of the TCR CDR3. Each CDR3 protein is one row after TCRdb ran MiXCR on the multiplex PCR reads. Seen here are more than 500,000 distinct CDR3 sequences, roughly 50% observed once, and the top ten hold 15% to 20%. These data come from a study of T cells in Graves' hyperthyroidism and ophthalmopathy. The V end lost 5 bases, the J end lost 9 bases, and 20 bases lay between the germline ends. This CDR3 has 16 amino acids. Germline CDR1 SGHVS, CDR2 FQNEAQ.

The V and J genes are TRBV7-8 and TRBJ1-6, with a possible D match to TRBD1 (6 bases). The source of this sequence is an adult woman with Graves' disease, either hyperthyroidism or ophthalmopathy (not recorded which). The specimen was peripheral blood or thyroid tissue (not recorded which). The CDR3 loop is CASSPVSDPRGSPLHF. In DNA, the CDR3 is TGTGCCAGCAGCCCGGTCAGTGACCCCAGGGGTTCACCCCTCCACTTT.